One and the same sample provided the 22 T cell receptor beta chains below, sequenced in a study of blood T cell repertoires in COVID-19. Libraries were prepared by immunoSEQ multiplex PCR; TCRdb keeps only in-frame clonotypes and omits some of them. The data contain a few hundred thousand clones, 85% to 90% of them singletons. Sequencing was carried out using PBMCs or T cells enriched from blood (not recorded which). The receptors derive from a man aged 30-40 years who had recovered from COVID-19.

This chain joins TRBV3-1 (or the pseudogene TRBV3-2) and TRBJ1-4; TRBD1 is a possible D gene (6 bases). The CDR3 loop spans 14 amino acids. The V end lost 7 bases, the J end lost 6 bases, and 15 bases lay between the germline ends. Germline CDR1 and CDR2: LGHDT and YNNKEL (reference sequence). The chain's CDR3 is CASNRAGWDEKLFF. The CDR3 DNA follows: TGTGCCAGCAACAGGGCTGGATGGGATGAAAAACTGTTTTTT.

This sequence joins TRBV5-4 and TRBJ1-2, with D unclear. V gave up 0 bases and J gave up 3 bases, with 12 bases separating them. Germline values: CDR1 SGHNT, CDR2 YYREEE (reference sequence). This CDR3 contains 15 residues. CDR3 in amino acids: CASSLATRGDYGYTF. CDR3 bases: TGTGCCAGCAGCTTGGCGACTCGGGGAGACTATGGCTACACCTTC. Full variable domain (rest looked up from reference TRBV5-4 and TRBJ1-2): ETGVTQSPTHLIKTRGQQVTLRCSSQSGHNTVSWYQQALGQGPQFIFQYYREEENGRGNFPPRFSGLQFPNYSSELNVNALELDDSALYLCASSLATRGDYGYTFGSGTRLTVV.

The CDR3 protein is CASTLTSGRREQYF. Here the CDR3 DNA reads TGTGCCAGCACCCTGACTAGCGGGAGACGCGAGCAGTACTTC. J is TRBJ2-7 and V is TRBV5-6; TRBD2 matches 12 bases. Germline trimming cut 6 bases from V and 6 bases from J; bases unmatched to any gene: 7. The CDR3 has 14 amino acids. Germline V CDR1 and CDR2: SGHDT, YYEEEE.

The V gene is TRBV10-2, the J gene TRBJ1-1; 8 positions agree with TRBD1. The trim removed 7 bases at V and 6 bases at J, leaving 13 bases unmatched. The CDR3 loop spans 15 amino acids. The germline V gene has CDR1 WSHSY and CDR2 SAAADI. CDR3 bases: TGCGCCAGCACCCCAGGGGGCAGGGGGCATGCTGAAGCTTTCTTT. This gives the protein CASTPGGRGHAEAFF.

The CDR3, as DNA: TGTGCCAGCAGTCGTGGGGGGTATGGCTACACCTTC. Encoded protein: CASSRGGYGYTF. The chain recombines TRBV12-3 or TRBV12-4 with TRBJ1-2; a possible D gene is TRBD1 (5 bases). This CDR3 contains 12 residues. V lost 5 bases, J lost 5 bases, and 9 bases lay in between.

V usage is TRBV29-1 and J usage is TRBJ1-2, with TRBD1 matching 7 bases. V gave up 5 bases and J gave up 6 bases; unmatched junction bases: 9. CDR1 SQVTM and CDR2 ANQGSEA come from the germline V gene. The CDR3 totals 13 residues. CDR3 in amino acids: CSVLGQEGNGYTF. CDR3 DNA: TGCAGCGTTCTCGGACAGGAAGGGAATGGCTACACCTTC.

As for this clone: Mismatch with germline at one junction end may stem from a read error. The chain joins TRBV4-2 to TRBJ1-1; TRBD1 is a possible D gene (6 bases). Germline V gene data show CDR1 as LGHNA and CDR2 as YNFKEQ. This CDR3 region has 13 residues. The CDR3 loop reads CASSPSRDTEAFF. CDR3 coding DNA: TGTGCCAGCAGCCCCAGCCGGGACACAGAAGCTTTCTTT.

This sequence joins TRBV3-1 (or the pseudogene TRBV3-2) and TRBJ2-7; 13 nucleotides align to TRBD2. Trimming at V came to 0 bases and at J to 4 bases, leaving 9 bases not matched to a gene. The CDR3 covers 18 residues. Germline loops: CDR1 LGHDT, CDR2 YNNKEL (reference sequence). CDR3 protein: CASSQDGPGLAGEYEQYF. CDR3 nucleotides: TGTGCCAGCAGCCAAGACGGCCCAGGACTAGCGGGGGAATACGAGCAGTACTTC.

A remark on this clone: Other nucleotide sequences in the sample specify the same CDR3. CDR3 protein: CASSLNRETQYF. Here the CDR3 DNA reads TGTGCCAGCAGCTTAAACCGGGAGACCCAGTACTTC. The rearrangement joins TRBV7-3 to TRBJ2-5; D remains unclear. Trimming cost V 1 base and J 5 bases, with 5 bases left between them. Germline V gene data show CDR1 as SGHTA and CDR2 as FQGTGA. The CDR3 is made up of 12 amino acids.

This clone came up once. The chain joins TRBV11-2 to TRBJ1-3; D uncertain. There are 14 residues in the CDR3. V was pared by 2 bases and J by 3 bases, with 8 bases between. CDR1 is SGHAT, CDR2 FQNNGV, per germline. The CDR3 loop is CASSLSSIGNTIYF. CDR3 nucleotides: TGTGCCAGCAGCTTATCCAGTATTGGAAACACCATATATTTT.

V usage is TRBV4-1 and J usage is TRBJ2-4; D is undetermined. This CDR3 region has 16 residues. CDR1 is MGHRA and CDR2 is YSYEKL in the germline V gene. V shed 1 base and J shed 3 bases, with 13 bases lying between them. As DNA, the CDR3 is TGCGCCAGCAGCCAAGTTGTCGGAGACGTCAAAAACATTCAGTACTTC. Translating it yields CASSQVVGDVKNIQYF.

This clone was seen a single time. This rearrangement joins TRBV9 to TRBJ1-4; 10 bases match TRBD1. CDR3 length: 16 residues. Trimming removed 4 bases from V and 7 bases from J; junction bases left unmatched: 10. From germline, CDR1 is SGDLS and CDR2 YYNGEE. CDR3 protein: CASSPPGQGGSEKLFF. CDR3 DNA: TGTGCCAGCAGCCCTCCCGGACAGGGGGGAAGTGAAAAACTGTTTTTT.

The V and J genes are TRBV19 and TRBJ1-1, with D maybe TRBD1 (6 bases). The CDR3 is 16 amino acids. Germline CDR1 and CDR2: LNHDA and SQIVND (reference sequence). The V and J ends lost 6 bases and 0 bases respectively, with 17 bases between them. Written as DNA, the CDR3 is TGTGCCAGTAGCCCTAGGGACATGGGCCTGAACACTGAAGCTTTCTTT. Its translation: CASSPRDMGLNTEAFF.

The V call is TRBV6-2 or TRBV6-3, the J call TRBJ1-1, with TRBD1 as a possible D gene (6 bases). In germline, CDR1 is MNHEY, CDR2 SVGEGT. With 6 bases removed from V and 4 bases from J, the gap between germline ends came to 21 bases. The CDR3 consists of 16 residues. CDR3 DNA sequence: TGTGCCAGCAGCGAAACAGGGAGGGGAGGTACCACTGAAGCTTTCTTT. Translated, it gives CASSETGRGGTTEAFF.

V gene TRBV7-3 combines with J gene TRBJ1-1; D not resolved. V was clipped by 3 bases and J by 4 bases, with 9 bases between them. Per germline, CDR1 SGHTA and CDR2 FQGTGA. The CDR3 is made up of 13 amino acids. The CDR3 DNA reads TGTGCCAGCAGCTTTTCGGTTTTCACTGAAGCTTTCTTT. Amino acids: CASSFSVFTEAFF. Using reference TRBV7-3 and TRBJ1-1 for the parts outside the CDR3, the full variable domain is GAGVSQTPSNKVTEKGKYVELRCDPISGHTALYWYRQSLGQGPEFLIYFQGTGAADDSGLPNDRFFAVRPEGSVSTLKIQRTERGDSAVYLCASSFSVFTEAFFGQGTRLTVV.

This clone was counted once. This chain links TRBV3-1 (or the pseudogene TRBV3-2) with TRBJ1-3; tentatively, D is TRBD1 (5 bases). The CDR3 is 14 amino acids. Trimming removed 0 bases at V and 4 bases at J, with 7 bases between. Germline V lookup: CDR1 LGHDT, CDR2 YNNKEL (reference sequence). The CDR3 DNA follows: TGTGCCAGCAGCCAAGAAGGGGTGGGAAACACCATATATTTT. Translating it yields CASSQEGVGNTIYF.

The genes are TRBV3-1 (or the pseudogene TRBV3-2) and TRBJ2-5; D might be TRBD1 (6 bases). The germline CDR1 and CDR2 sequences are LGHDT and YNNKEL (reference sequence). The CDR3 sequence is 13 residues long. V lost 6 bases to trimming and J lost 5 bases, with 13 bases between them. The CDR3 sequence is CASRGVRGETQYF. The DNA of the CDR3 is TGTGCCAGCAGGGGGGTAAGGGGGGAGACCCAGTACTTC.

The V and J genes are TRBV24-1 and TRBJ1-1; no clear D gene. V was trimmed by 6 bases and J by 0 bases, leaving 10 bases between them. This CDR3 comprises 14 residues. Germline V CDR1 and CDR2: KGHDR, SFDVKD. CDR3 loop: CATSPFSVNTEAFF. The CDR3 region has the DNA TGTGCCACCAGTCCTTTTTCGGTGAACACTGAAGCTTTCTTT.

This chain links TRBV6-6 with TRBJ2-5; 10 bases agree with TRBD2. This CDR3 has 15 amino acids. The germline V gene has CDR1 MNHNY and CDR2 SVGAGI (reference sequence). The ends lost 5 bases at V and 5 bases at J; junction bases unmatched: 8. The CDR3 nucleotides read TGTGCCAGCAGTAGATTAGCGGGAGGCCGGGAGACCCAGTACTTC. It yields the protein CASSRLAGGRETQYF.

This rearrangement joins TRBV6-5 to TRBJ2-3, with TRBD2 matching 11 bases. The trim removed 8 bases at V and 3 bases at J, leaving 7 bases unmatched. The CDR3 totals 15 residues. The germline V gene has CDR1 MNHEY and CDR2 SVGAGI. DNA for the CDR3: TGTGCCAGCGAGGTGACTAGCGGGACAACAGATACGCAGTATTTT. Translating it yields CASEVTSGTTDTQYF.

The chain links TRBV4-1 to TRBJ2-2; the match to TRBD1 covers 7 bases. V lost 2 bases, J lost 0 bases, and 3 bases stayed unmatched. The CDR3 loop spans 16 amino acids. CDR1 is MGHRA and CDR2 is YSYEKL in the germline V gene. The CDR3 region is CASSQRQGTNTGELFF. CDR3 nucleotide sequence: TGCGCCAGCAGCCAACGACAGGGAACGAACACCGGGGAGCTGTTTTTT.

With regard to this clone: The same CDR3 is also encoded by other DNA sequences in this sample. CDR3 region: CASSLDPSGSYNEQFF. The CDR3 region has the DNA TGCGCCAGCAGCTTGGACCCTAGCGGCTCCTACAATGAGCAGTTCTTC. The V gene is TRBV5-1, the J gene TRBJ2-1; 7 bases are a match to TRBD2. The junction had 3 bases not matched to a gene; V was cut back by 0 bases and J by 0 bases. The CDR3 consists of 16 residues. Germline V gene lookup returns CDR1 SGHRS and CDR2 YFSETQ. The full variable domain, its missing parts supplied by reference TRBV5-1 and TRBJ2-1, is KAGVTQTPRYLIKTRGQQVTLSCSPISGHRSVSWYQQTPGQGLQFLFEYFSETQRNKGNFPGRFSGRQFSNSRSEMNVSTLELGDSALYLCASSLDPSGSYNEQFFGPGTRLTVL.